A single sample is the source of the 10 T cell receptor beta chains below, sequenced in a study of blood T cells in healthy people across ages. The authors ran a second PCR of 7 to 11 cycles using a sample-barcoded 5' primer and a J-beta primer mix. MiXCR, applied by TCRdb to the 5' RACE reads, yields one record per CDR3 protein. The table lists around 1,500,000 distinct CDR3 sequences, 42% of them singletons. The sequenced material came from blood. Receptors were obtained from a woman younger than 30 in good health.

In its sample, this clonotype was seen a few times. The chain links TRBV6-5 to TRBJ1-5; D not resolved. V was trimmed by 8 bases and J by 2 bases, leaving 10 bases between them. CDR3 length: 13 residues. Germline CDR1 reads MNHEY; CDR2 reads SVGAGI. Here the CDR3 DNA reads TGTGCCAGCCACGGGCGGGGCAATCAGCCCCAGCATTTT. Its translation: CASHGRGNQPQHF.

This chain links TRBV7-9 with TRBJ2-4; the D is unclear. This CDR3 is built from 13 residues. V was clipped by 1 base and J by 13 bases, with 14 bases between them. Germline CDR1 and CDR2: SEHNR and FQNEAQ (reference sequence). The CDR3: CASSLGFQAAQYF. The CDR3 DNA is TGTGCCAGCAGCTTAGGTTTCCAGGCGGCCCAGTACTTC.

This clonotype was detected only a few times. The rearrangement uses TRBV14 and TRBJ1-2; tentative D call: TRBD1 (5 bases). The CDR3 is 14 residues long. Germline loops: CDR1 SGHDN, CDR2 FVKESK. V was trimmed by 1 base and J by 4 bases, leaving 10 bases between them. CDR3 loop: CASSQGGGTYGYTF. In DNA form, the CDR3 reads TGTGCCAGCAGCCAAGGTGGGGGTACCTATGGCTACACCTTC.

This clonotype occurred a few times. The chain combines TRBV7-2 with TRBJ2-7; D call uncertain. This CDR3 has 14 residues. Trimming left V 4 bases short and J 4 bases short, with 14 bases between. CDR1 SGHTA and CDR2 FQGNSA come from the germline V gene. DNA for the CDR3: TGTGCCAGCAGCTCCCCCCGGAATGGATACGAGCAGTACTTC. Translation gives CASSSPRNGYEQYF. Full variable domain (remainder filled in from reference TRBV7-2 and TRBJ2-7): GAGVSQSPSNKVTEKGKDVELRCDPISGHTALYWYRQSLGQGLEFLIYFQGNSAPDKSGLPSDRFSAERTGGSVSTLTIQRTQQEDSAVYLCASSSPRNGYEQYFGPGTRLTVT.

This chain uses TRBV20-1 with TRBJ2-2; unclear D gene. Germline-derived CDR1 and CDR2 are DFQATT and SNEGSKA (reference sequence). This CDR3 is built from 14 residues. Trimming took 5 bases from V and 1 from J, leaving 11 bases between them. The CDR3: CSARAPGNTGELFF. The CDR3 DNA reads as TGCAGTGCTCGGGCCCCCGGGAACACCGGGGAGCTGTTTTTT.

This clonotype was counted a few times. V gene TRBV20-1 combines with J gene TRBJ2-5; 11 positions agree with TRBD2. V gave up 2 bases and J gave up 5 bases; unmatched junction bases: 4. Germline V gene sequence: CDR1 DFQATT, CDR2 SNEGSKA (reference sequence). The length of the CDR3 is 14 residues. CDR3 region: CSARLAGGGETQYF. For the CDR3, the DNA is TGCAGTGCTAGATTAGCGGGAGGGGGTGAGACCCAGTACTTC.

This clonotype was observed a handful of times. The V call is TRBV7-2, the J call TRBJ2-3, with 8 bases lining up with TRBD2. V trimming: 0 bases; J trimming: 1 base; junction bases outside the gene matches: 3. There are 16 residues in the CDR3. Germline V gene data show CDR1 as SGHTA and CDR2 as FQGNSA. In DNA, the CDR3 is TGTGCCAGCAGCTTAGCCCGCGGGGGGCGCACAGATACGCAGTATTTT. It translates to CASSLARGGRTDTQYF.

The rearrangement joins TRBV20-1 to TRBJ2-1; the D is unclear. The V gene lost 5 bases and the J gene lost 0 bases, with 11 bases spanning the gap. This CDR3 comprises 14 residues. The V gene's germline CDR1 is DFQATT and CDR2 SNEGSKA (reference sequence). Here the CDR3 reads CSARSPSSYNEQFF. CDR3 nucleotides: TGCAGTGCTCGGTCCCCCAGCTCCTACAATGAGCAGTTCTTC.

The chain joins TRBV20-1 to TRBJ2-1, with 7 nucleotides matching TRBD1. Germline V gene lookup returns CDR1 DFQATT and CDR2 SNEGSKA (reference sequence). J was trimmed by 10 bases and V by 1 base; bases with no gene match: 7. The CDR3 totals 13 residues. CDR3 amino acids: CSARAGQYREQFF. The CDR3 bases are TGCAGTGCTAGAGCGGGACAGTACAGGGAGCAGTTCTTC.

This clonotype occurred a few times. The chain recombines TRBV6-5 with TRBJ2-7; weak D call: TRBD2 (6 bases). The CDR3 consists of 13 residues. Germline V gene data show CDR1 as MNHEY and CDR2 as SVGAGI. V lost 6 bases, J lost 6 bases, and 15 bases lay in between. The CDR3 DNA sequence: TGTGCCAGCAGCAACGGGGGAGCGGTCGAGCAGTACTTC. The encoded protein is CASSNGGAVEQYF.